This paragraph reports one T cell receptor (beta chain). The data were taken from a study of blood T cell repertoires in COVID-19. Trimming cost V 2 bases and J 2 bases, with 10 bases left between them. This CDR3 is 13 amino acids long. Germline values: CDR1 GTSNPN, CDR2 SVGIG (reference sequence). In the original processing: Scientists estimated how many nucleated cells there were by amplifying reference gene primers. Profiled with immunoSEQ multiplex PCR; TCRdb holds only in-frame clones, not every one. V and J calls and clone size are copied from that table; D and trimming were computed from the DNA. The data contain 9,500 to 11,000 clones, 80% of them singletons.

The material sequenced was peripheral blood. This chain links TRBV30 with TRBJ2-7; D is perhaps TRBD1 (5 bases). This TCR was recovered from a man aged 65-85 years with active COVID-19. The CDR3 loop reads CAWSFQGTYEQYF. DNA of the CDR3: TGTGCCTGGAGTTTCCAGGGTACCTACGAGCAGTACTTC.